Described below is a single T cell receptor (beta chain) sequence and its context. The sample is drawn from a study of cytomegalovirus exposure and HLA in healthy donors. PCR was performed using 60 Vbeta and 13 Jbeta primers. The assay was immunoSEQ multiplex PCR, and TCRdb's table has in-frame clones only and misses some. The sample records around 64,000 clones, around 89% being singletons. V was trimmed by 6 bases and J by 3 bases, leaving 15 bases between them. This CDR3 contains 14 residues. Per the germline V gene, CDR1 is LNHDA and CDR2 is SQIVND (reference sequence). The chain couples TRBV19 to TRBJ2-7, with D possibly TRBD2 on 7 matching bases. The sample comprised PBMCs. The clonotype originates from a woman in her twenties or thirties in good health and CMV-seropositive. CDR3 bases: TGTGCCAGTAGCCGGGGGGCAGGATACTACGAGCAGTACTTC. Residues: CASSRGAGYYEQYF.